This TCR beta chain was captured in a study of T cells after yellow fever vaccination. Study findings and constraints: In post-booster samples, most primary-vaccination clones reappeared (96% CD4, about 90% CD8).

TCRdb reprocessed the 5' RACE reads via MiXCR and lists one record per CDR3 protein. The data contain hundreds of thousands of distinct CDR3 sequences, around 12% of them singletons. Comment on this clonotype: Its specificity is unknown.

The clonotype originates from a man aged 25-45 years who received the YFV17D yellow fever vaccine. The sequences come from PBMCs, collected on the day of the yellow fever booster vaccination.

CDR3 nucleotides: TGTGCCAGCAGTCGACAGATTAACTATGGCTACACCTTC. Translation gives CASSRQINYGYTF. The genes are TRBV6-5 and TRBJ1-2; the D gene is possibly TRBD1 (5 bases). The CDR3 spans 13 residues. The germline V and J ends were trimmed by 5 bases and 1 base, with 8 bases remaining between them. The germline CDR1 and CDR2 sequences are MNHEY and SVGAGI.